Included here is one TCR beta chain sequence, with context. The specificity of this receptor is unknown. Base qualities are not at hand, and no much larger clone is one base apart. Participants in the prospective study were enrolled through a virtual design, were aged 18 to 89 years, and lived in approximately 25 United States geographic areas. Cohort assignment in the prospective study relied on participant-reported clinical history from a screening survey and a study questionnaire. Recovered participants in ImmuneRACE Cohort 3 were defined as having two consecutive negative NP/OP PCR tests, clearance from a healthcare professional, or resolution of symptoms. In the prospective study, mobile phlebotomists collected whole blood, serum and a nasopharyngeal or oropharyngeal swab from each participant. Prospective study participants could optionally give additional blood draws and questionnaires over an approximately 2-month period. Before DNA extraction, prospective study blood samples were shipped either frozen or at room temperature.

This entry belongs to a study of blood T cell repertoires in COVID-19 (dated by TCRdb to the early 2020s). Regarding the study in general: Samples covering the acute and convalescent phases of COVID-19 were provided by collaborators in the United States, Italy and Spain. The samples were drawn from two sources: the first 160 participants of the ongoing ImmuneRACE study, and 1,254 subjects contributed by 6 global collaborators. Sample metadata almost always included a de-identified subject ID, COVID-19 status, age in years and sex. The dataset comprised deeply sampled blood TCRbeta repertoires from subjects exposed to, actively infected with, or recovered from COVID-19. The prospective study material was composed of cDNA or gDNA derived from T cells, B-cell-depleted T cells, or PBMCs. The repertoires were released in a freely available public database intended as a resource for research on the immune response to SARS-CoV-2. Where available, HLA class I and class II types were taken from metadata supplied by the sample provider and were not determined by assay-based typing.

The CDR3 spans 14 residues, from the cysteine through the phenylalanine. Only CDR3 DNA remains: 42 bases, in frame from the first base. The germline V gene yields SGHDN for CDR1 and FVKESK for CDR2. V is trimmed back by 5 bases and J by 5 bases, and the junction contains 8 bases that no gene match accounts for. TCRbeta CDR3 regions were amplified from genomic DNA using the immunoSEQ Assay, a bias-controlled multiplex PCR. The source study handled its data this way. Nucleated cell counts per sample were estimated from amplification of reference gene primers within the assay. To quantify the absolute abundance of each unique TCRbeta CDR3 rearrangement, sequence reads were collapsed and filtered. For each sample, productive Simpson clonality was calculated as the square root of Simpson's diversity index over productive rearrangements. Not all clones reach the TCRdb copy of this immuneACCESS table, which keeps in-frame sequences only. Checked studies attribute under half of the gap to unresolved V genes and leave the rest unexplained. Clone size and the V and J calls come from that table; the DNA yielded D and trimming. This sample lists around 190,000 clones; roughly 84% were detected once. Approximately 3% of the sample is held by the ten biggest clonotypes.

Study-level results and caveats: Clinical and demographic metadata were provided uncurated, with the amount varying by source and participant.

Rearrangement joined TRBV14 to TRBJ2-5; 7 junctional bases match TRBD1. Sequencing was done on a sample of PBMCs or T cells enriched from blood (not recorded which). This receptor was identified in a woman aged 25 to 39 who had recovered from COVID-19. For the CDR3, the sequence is CASSWGQIAETQYF. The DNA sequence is TGTGCCAGCAGCTGGGGACAGATCGCGGAGACCCAGTACTTC.